Below, 29 T cell receptor beta chains from the same sample are listed, as sequenced in a study of cytomegalovirus exposure and HLA in healthy donors. 60 Vbeta and 13 Jbeta primers were used in PCR. Sequenced by immunoSEQ multiplex PCR; TCRdb stores in-frame clones only, minus some. The sample includes 65,000 to 85,000 clones, roughly 90% of them seen just once. Sample: PBMCs. The receptors originated from a woman aged 25 to 39 in good health and CMV-seronegative.

Regarding this clone: One end of the junction does not line up with germline, which may come from a read error. The genes are TRBV7-7 and TRBJ2-5; D may be TRBD1 (6 bases). The CDR3 contains 13 residues. CDR1 and CDR2 (germline): SSHAT, FNYEAQ (reference sequence). In DNA form, the CDR3 reads TGTGCTAGCAGCACAGGGTTCCAAGAGACCCAGTACTTC. Translating it yields CASSTGFQETQYF.

The CDR3 spells CATLGLAPTYEQYF. Written as DNA, the CDR3 is TGTGCCACCCTAGGACTAGCGCCCACCTACGAGCAGTACTTC. V usage is TRBV10-3 and J usage is TRBJ2-7; TRBD2 agrees at 9 bases. Germline CDR1 is ENHRY and CDR2 is SYGVKD. V lost 10 bases to trimming and J lost 2 bases; unmatched junction nucleotides: 9. The CDR3 runs 14 residues.

Here the CDR3 DNA reads TGTGCCAGCAGCCCACTCGGGACGGCCGACGGGGGGACCCAGTACTTC. This sequence encodes CASSPLGTADGGTQYF. The chain combines TRBV7-3 with TRBJ2-5, with D possibly being TRBD2 (6 bases). V dropped 5 bases and J dropped 7 bases, with 23 bases sitting between them. CDR3 size: 16 residues. Germline V gives CDR1 SGHTA, CDR2 FQGTGA.

The chain employs TRBV7-6 and TRBJ1-1; 12 bases are shared with TRBD1. CDR3 length equals 17 residues. Germline trimming cut 2 bases from V and 5 bases from J; bases unmatched to any gene: 9. The germline V gene has CDR1 SGHVS and CDR2 FNYEAQ. CDR3 bases: TGTGCCAGCAGCTTAAAAGAGGGACAGGGGGCCGGGACTGAAGCTTTCTTT. Translation gives CASSLKEGQGAGTEAFF.

The V and J genes are TRBV7-9 and TRBJ2-7; 11 bases line up with TRBD2. Germline V CDR1 and CDR2: SEHNR, FQNEAQ (reference sequence). V dropped 0 bases and J dropped 5; count of bases not matched to a gene: 15. The CDR3 runs 19 residues. The CDR3 is CASSLAGLAEPLTINEQYF. The CDR3 nucleotides read TGTGCCAGCAGCTTAGCGGGACTAGCGGAGCCTCTAACGATTAACGAGCAGTACTTC.

This chain connects TRBV7-9 to TRBJ2-7, with TRBD2 identical over 8 bases. Germline V gives CDR1 SEHNR, CDR2 FQNEAQ (reference sequence). With V trimmed by 5 bases and J by 1 base, 4 bases remained unmatched. This CDR3 is 14 amino acids long. CDR3 amino acids: CASSPGLDSYEQYF. The CDR3 coding sequence is TGTGCCAGCAGCCCGGGACTAGATTCCTACGAGCAGTACTTC.

V usage is TRBV6-5 and J usage is TRBJ1-2; perhaps TRBD1 as D (5 bases). CDR3 size: 13 residues. Germline values: CDR1 MNHEY, CDR2 SVGAGI. V lost 5 bases and J 3 bases, leaving 10 bases between the germline ends. CDR3 bases: TGTGCCAGCAGTCCAGGGTCTGACTATGGCTACACCTTC. Amino acid sequence: CASSPGSDYGYTF.

This rearrangement joins TRBV12-5 to TRBJ2-5; 7 positions match TRBD1. The DNA end favors TRBJ2-7, so the J call may be wrong. The CDR3 sequence is 19 residues long. CDR1 and CDR2 (germline): LGHNT, FRNRAP. This chain's CDR3 is CASGLVKGSTGHLPYEQYF. In nucleotides, the CDR3 is TGTGCTAGTGGTTTGGTAAAGGGTTCGACAGGGCATCTCCCCTACGAGCAGTACTTC.

J is TRBJ1-1 and V is TRBV27; D gene unclear. V lost 0 bases and J 2 bases, leaving 10 bases between the germline ends. The CDR3 is 15 residues long. CDR1 is MNHEY and CDR2 is SMNVEV in the germline V gene (reference sequence). The CDR3: CASSLSAAPNTEAFF. In DNA, the CDR3 is TGTGCCAGCAGTTTATCGGCCGCTCCTAACACTGAAGCTTTCTTT.

The chain carries TRBV29-1 and TRBJ1-4; D ambiguous. V was shortened by 3 bases and J by 10 bases, with 6 bases between the two germline ends. The CDR3 extends over 10 amino acids. Germline-derived CDR1 and CDR2 are SQVTM and ANQGSEA. The CDR3 region has the DNA TGCAGCGTTGACGCGGGAAAACTGTTTTTT. It encodes CSVDAGKLFF.

The gene calls are TRBV12-5 and TRBJ1-5; TRBD1 matches at 10 bases. CDR3 length equals 20 residues. Per germline, CDR1 LGHNT and CDR2 FRNRAP. V was clipped by 0 bases and J by 0 bases; unmatched bases: 11. CDR3 in DNA: TGTGCTAGTGGTTTGGTACTTAGGGGACAGGGGAAGTATAGCAATCAGCCCCAGCATTTT. Its protein product is CASGLVLRGQGKYSNQPQHF.

This clone was picked up one time. The J gene is TRBJ2-3, the V gene TRBV10-3; 9 bases agree with TRBD2. Trimming at V came to 0 bases and at J to 5 bases, leaving 6 bases not matched to a gene. From germline, CDR1 is ENHRY and CDR2 SYGVKD. CDR3 length: 16 amino acids. CDR3 sequence: CAISESSSGNGDTQYF. The CDR3 nucleotides are TGTGCCATCAGTGAGTCGTCTAGCGGGAACGGAGATACGCAGTATTTT.

The rearrangement links TRBV6-5 to TRBJ1-1; the D gene is possibly TRBD1 (5 bases). The germline V gene has CDR1 MNHEY and CDR2 SVGAGI. Trimming removed 7 bases at V and 1 base at J, with 13 bases between. This CDR3 is built from 14 residues. The CDR3 spells CASKGSQGNTEAFF. CDR3 nucleotide sequence: TGTGCCAGCAAAGGGTCCCAGGGGAACACTGAAGCTTTCTTT.

The J gene is TRBJ2-1, the V gene TRBV4-2; D unclear. Germline V gene lookup returns CDR1 LGHNA and CDR2 YNFKEQ. Deletions cut 0 bases from V and 3 bases from J, with 15 bases between. The CDR3 is made up of 17 amino acids. The CDR3 here is CASSQDNARLGYNEQFF. The DNA for the CDR3 is TGTGCCAGCAGCCAAGATAACGCGAGACTCGGCTACAATGAGCAGTTCTTC.

V gene TRBV6-1 combines with J gene TRBJ1-2; 10 bases are shared with TRBD1. Trimming removed 5 bases from V and 8 bases from J; junction bases left unmatched: 5. In germline, CDR1 is MNHNS, CDR2 SASEGT. The CDR3 sequence is 13 residues long. CDR3 in amino acids: CASSSTGGGGYTF. In nucleotides, the CDR3 is TGTGCCAGCAGTTCGACAGGGGGCGGGGGCTACACCTTC.

This sequence joins TRBV4-1 and TRBJ2-5; 10 nucleotides align to TRBD2. Trimming took 0 bases from V and 11 from J; bases not matched to a gene: 9. CDR3 length: 15 amino acids. Germline V gives CDR1 MGHRA, CDR2 YSYEKL. CDR3 residues: CASSQDLAGEWEQYF. The CDR3 coding sequence is TGCGCCAGCAGCCAAGATCTAGCGGGAGAGTGGGAGCAGTACTTC.

The chain uses TRBV28 and TRBJ1-2; no definite D call. Germline V gene lookup returns CDR1 MDHEN and CDR2 SYDVKM. The V end was cut by 6 bases, the J end by 0 bases, with 8 bases between. The CDR3 contains 13 residues. CDR3 residues: CASSPGTNYGYTF. CDR3 DNA: TGTGCCAGCAGCCCGGGAACTAACTATGGCTACACCTTC.

CDR3 nucleotide sequence: TGCGCCAGCAGCCAACAGACAGGTTACGAGCAGTACTTC. The encoded protein is CASSQQTGYEQYF. The V and J genes are TRBV4-1 and TRBJ2-7; D possibly corresponds to TRBD1 (6 bases). This CDR3 is 13 amino acids long. Germline-derived CDR1 and CDR2 are MGHRA and YSYEKL. Trimming pared 2 bases from V and 4 bases from J, leaving 9 bases between.

The sample holds a few counts of this clone. The V call is TRBV4-3, the J call TRBJ1-2, with 7 bases lining up with TRBD1. The V segment lost 6 bases and the J segment 2 bases; nucleotides outside the gene matches: 6. The CDR3 loop spans 14 amino acids. Germline V CDR1 and CDR2: LGHNA, YSLEER. CDR3 coding DNA: TGCGCCAGCAGTCCTGAGACAGGGAACTATGGCTACACCTTC. It codes for CASSPETGNYGYTF.

The V call is TRBV7-3, the J call TRBJ2-3, with 8 bases lining up with TRBD2. The V segment lost 3 bases and the J segment 1 base; nucleotides outside the gene matches: 12. Germline values: CDR1 SGHTA, CDR2 FQGTGA. The CDR3 is 18 amino acids. The CDR3 DNA sequence: TGTGCCAGCAGCTTTTCTTATGTGGCGGGGGGAGGCACAGATACGCAGTATTTT. Translation: CASSFSYVAGGGTDTQYF.

In its sample, this clone was seen a few times. V usage is TRBV7-9 and J usage is TRBJ2-1; 8 bases map to TRBD2. V was clipped by 5 bases and J by 2 bases; unmatched bases: 5. The CDR3 spans 15 residues. CDR1 and CDR2 (germline): SEHNR, FQNEAQ (reference sequence). The CDR3 DNA reads TGTGCCAGCAGCGTACCGGGACTAGCCTACAATGAGCAGTTCTTC. As protein: CASSVPGLAYNEQFF.

This chain joins TRBV5-1 and TRBJ2-7, with 8 bases that match TRBD2. The ends lost 4 bases at V and 3 bases at J; junction bases unmatched: 9. The CDR3 is 15 residues long. The germline V gene encodes CDR1 SGHRS and CDR2 YFSETQ. The CDR3 sequence: CASSQDVSGNYEQYF. Here the CDR3 DNA reads TGCGCCAGCAGCCAAGATGTTAGCGGGAACTACGAGCAGTACTTC.

The rearrangement links TRBV27 to TRBJ2-7; maybe TRBD1 (5 bases). Trimming shortened V by 6 bases and J by 4 bases, and 19 bases separated the two germline ends. The CDR3 spans 15 residues. Per germline, CDR1 MNHEY and CDR2 SMNVEV (reference sequence). CDR3 region: CASSLLPAKGYEQYF. The DNA for the CDR3 is TGTGCCAGCAGCCTCCTCCCCGCGAAGGGGTACGAGCAGTACTTC.

The V and J genes are TRBV27 and TRBJ1-4; possibly TRBD1 for D (6 bases). V was cut by 1 base and J by 7 bases, with 10 bases left in between. The germline V gene has CDR1 MNHEY and CDR2 SMNVEV (reference sequence). The CDR3 contains 14 residues. In nucleotides, the CDR3 is TGTGCCAGCAGTTTATTTGAAGGGGGTGAAAAACTGTTTTTT. It yields the protein CASSLFEGGEKLFF.

The chain couples TRBV7-2 to TRBJ2-5; TRBD2 aligns across 11 bases. The V gene end was trimmed by 5 bases and the J gene end by 5 bases; junction bases not matched to a gene: 13. Germline loops: CDR1 SGHTA, CDR2 FQGNSA. This CDR3 is built from 17 residues. The CDR3 loop reads CASSRHFSGRADETQYF. DNA for the CDR3: TGTGCCAGCAGCCGTCATTTTAGCGGGAGGGCCGATGAGACCCAGTACTTC.

The V and J genes are TRBV2 and TRBJ1-5, with 8 bases identical to TRBD1. Germline CDR1 and CDR2: SNHLY and FYNNEI. V trimming: 6 bases; J trimming: 7 bases; junction bases outside the gene matches: 8. The CDR3 has 14 residues. This CDR3 reads CASSEQGEEQPQHF. The CDR3 nucleotides read TGTGCCAGCAGCGAACAGGGGGAGGAGCAGCCCCAGCATTTT.

This clone appeared a single time. The chain joins TRBV7-2 to TRBJ1-4; the match to TRBD1 covers 7 bases. J lost 2 bases, V lost 5 bases, and 5 bases had no gene match. The V gene's germline CDR1 is SGHTA and CDR2 FQGNSA. This CDR3 comprises 15 residues. This CDR3 is CASSSNRGTNEKLFF. In nucleotides, the CDR3 is TGTGCCAGCAGCAGTAACAGGGGCACTAATGAAAAACTGTTTTTT.

This sequence joins TRBV7-2 and TRBJ2-3; D is possibly TRBD2 (6 bases). The CDR3 has 15 residues. The germline V and J ends were trimmed by 5 bases and 2 bases, with 14 bases remaining between them. Germline CDR1 SGHTA, CDR2 FQGNSA. The CDR3 coding sequence is TGTGCCAGCAGCGCGATCGCGGGATCCACAGATACGCAGTATTTT. It codes for CASSAIAGSTDTQYF.

This sequence joins TRBV4-1 and TRBJ2-5, with D unclear. The end of the DNA fits TRBJ2-7 better, so the J call may be wrong. The germline CDR1 and CDR2 sequences are MGHRA and YSYEKL. This CDR3 comprises 14 residues. CDR3 loop: CASSKSEPSYEQYF. The CDR3 DNA sequence: TGCGCCAGCAGCAAGTCCGAACCCTCCTACGAGCAGTACTTC.